Listed below are T cell receptor beta chains from one sample, sequenced in a study of blood T cell repertoires in COVID-19. Libraries were prepared by immunoSEQ multiplex PCR; TCRdb keeps only in-frame clonotypes and omits some of them. The sample consists of over 250,000 clones, around 82% of them appearing once. The source material was peripheral blood. The receptors were gathered from a woman aged 45-60 years who had recovered from COVID-19. Each CDR3 is given with its conserved first and last residue. The order of the fields is D gene, V gene, clone size, J gene, CDR3 DNA, CDR3 protein. D genes are given only for firm matches. Clone size, where shown, is once, few, many, or a class for clones that have expanded.

-	TRBV6-4	-	TRBJ1-2	TGTGCCAGCAGAGGGGCGCCGGATGGCTACACCTTC	CASRGAPDGYTF
TRBD1	TRBV25-1	few	TRBJ1-6	TGTGCCAGCAGCCCGTTGGGACAGGGCAATAATTCACCCCTCCACTTT	CASSPLGQGNNSPLHF
-	TRBV19	-	TRBJ1-6	TGTGCCAGTAGCTCTTGGCAGGGTAATTCACCCCTCCACTTT	CASSSWQGNSPLHF
-	TRBV9	once	TRBJ2-7	TGTGCCAGCAGCGTAGAGAGCCTTGCCTACGAGCAGTACTTC	CASSVESLAYEQYF
-	TRBV7-8	-	TRBJ1-2	TGTGCCAGCAGCCCCCAGGGGCAGACCTATGGCTACACCTTC	CASSPQGQTYGYTF
-	TRBV4-3	once	TRBJ1-2	TGCGCCAGCAGCCAAGCAGGGTTTGGGGGCTACACCTTC	CASSQAGFGGYTF
-	TRBV7-3	-	TRBJ2-6	TGTGCCAGCAGGGCCAGCGGCAACGTCCTGACTTTC	CASRASGNVLTF
TRBD2	TRBV15	-	TRBJ2-3	TGTGCCACCAGCAGCTATACTAGCGGGGCCAGAGATACGCAGTATTTT	CATSSYTSGARDTQYF
TRBD1	TRBV9	-	TRBJ1-4	TGTGCCAGCAGCGTAGCGGGACAGGATTATGAAAAACTGTTTTTT	CASSVAGQDYEKLFF
TRBD2	TRBV10-1	-	TRBJ2-3	TGCGCCAGCTTAACTAGCGGGGATTACACAGATACGCAGTATTTT	CASLTSGDYTDTQYF
TRBD1	TRBV27	-	TRBJ1-6	TGTGCCAGCAGCCTTCTCCACAGGGGGCGGAATTCACCCCTCCACTTT	CASSLLHRGRNSPLHF
TRBD1	TRBV28	-	TRBJ2-5	TGTGCCAGCAGTCCCAGTCCGGGACAGGGAGTGGAGACCCAGTACTTC	CASSPSPGQGVETQYF
TRBD2	TRBV6-4	-	TRBJ2-3	TGTGCCAGCAGTGATGCCGCGGGAGGGGCGGGAGATACGCAGTATTTT	CASSDAAGGAGDTQYF
TRBD1	TRBV5-1	-	TRBJ2-3	TGCGCCAGCAGCTGGTTGACAGGGGTTTTAAGCACAGATACGCAGTATTTT	CASSWLTGVLSTDTQYF
TRBD1	TRBV23-1	-	TRBJ1-3	TGCGCCAGCAGTCGACATCCGGGACAGGGTTTTTCTGGAAACACCATATATTTT	CASSRHPGQGFSGNTIYF
TRBD1	TRBV5-1	-	TRBJ1-4	TGCGCCAGCAGCCCAATTCAGGGGGCAGGGGGGAATGAAAAACTGTTTTTT	CASSPIQGAGGNEKLFF
-	TRBV5-6	few	TRBJ1-2	TGTGCCAGCACACCTTCCCCCACATCGTCTGACTATGGCTACACCTTC	CASTPSPTSSDYGYTF
TRBD2	TRBV7-2	-	TRBJ2-3	TGTGCCAGCAGCCTCAGGAGCGGGACTAGCACAGATACGCAGTATTTT	CASSLRSGTSTDTQYF
TRBD1	TRBV15	once	TRBJ1-2	TGTGCCACCAGCACCTTGACAGGGGCTCCCTATGGCTACACCTTC	CATSTLTGAPYGYTF
-	TRBV7-6	once	TRBJ2-7	TGTGCCAGCAGCCCCGGGACATATACCTACGAGCAGTACTTC	CASSPGTYTYEQYF
-	TRBV4-2	-	TRBJ1-4	TGTGCCAGCAGACGAGGTGGGAGTAATGAAAAACTGTTTTTT	CASRRGGSNEKLFF
TRBD2	TRBV18	-	TRBJ2-2	TGTGCCAGCTCGAGGACTAGCCCCGGGGAGCTGTTTTTT	CASSRTSPGELFF
-	TRBV3-1/TRBV3-2	-	TRBJ2-7	TGTGCCAGCAGCCAGGTCAGCGGGCCTTCCTACGAGCAGTACTTC	CASSQVSGPSYEQYF
-	TRBV6-4	-	TRBJ2-1	TGTGCCAGCAGTGACCAACAGGGAATGGAGCAGTTCTTC	CASSDQQGMEQFF
-	TRBV28	-	TRBJ1-6	TGTGCCAGCAGGGGCGCGCTCGTTAATTCACCCCTCCACTTT	CASRGALVNSPLHF
TRBD1	TRBV19	once	TRBJ1-5	TGTGCCAGTAGTTCCGGGACAGGAAGAAATCAGCCCCAGCATTTT	CASSSGTGRNQPQHF
-	TRBV29-1	-	TRBJ1-1	TGCAGCGTTGGAGGGTTGTTCACTGAAGCTTTCTTT	CSVGGLFTEAFF
TRBD2	TRBV5-4	-	TRBJ2-5	TGTGCCAGCAGCCGACTAGCGGGGACAACTCAAGAGACCCAGTACTTC	CASSRLAGTTQETQYF
TRBD1	TRBV2	once	TRBJ1-3	TGTGCCAGCAGCGCAGGGGGCGCGGGAAACACCATATATTTT	CASSAGGAGNTIYF
-	TRBV19	-	TRBJ1-1	TGTGCCAGTAGTACTAACAGGCGCGAGAACACTGAAGCTTTCTTT	CASSTNRRENTEAFF
-	TRBV18	-	TRBJ1-2	TGTGCCAGCTCACCGGCCTATGGCTACACCTTC	CASSPAYGYTF
-	TRBV6-4	-	TRBJ2-1	TGTGCCAGCAGTGACTCGGAGGGCCCAAACCATGAGCAGTTCTTC	CASSDSEGPNHEQFF
-	TRBV27	once	TRBJ1-1	TGTGCCAGCAGAAAACAGGGTGCTATAAACACTGAAGCTTTCTTT	CASRKQGAINTEAFF
TRBD2	TRBV2	-	TRBJ2-4	TGTGCCAGCAGTGGGAGCGGGGGGGCCAAAAACATTCAGTACTTC	CASSGSGGAKNIQYF
-	TRBV2	few	TRBJ1-5	TGTGCCAGCAGTCCGAGGGTCACGATTAGCAATCAGCCCCAGCATTTT	CASSPRVTISNQPQHF
-	TRBV19	-	TRBJ1-3	TGTGCCAGTAGTATCGACCCCGGGAGGGCTGGAAACACCATATATTTT	CASSIDPGRAGNTIYF
-	TRBV5-6	few	TRBJ1-2	TGTGCCAGCAGCTCGGCGGGGCCCGGTGGCTACACCTTC	CASSSAGPGGYTF
TRBD2	TRBV24-1	-	TRBJ2-3	TGTGCCACCAGTGAAACGGGAGGGCCGACAGATACGCAGTATTTT	CATSETGGPTDTQYF
-	TRBV24-1	once	TRBJ2-5	TGTGCCACCAGTGAGGCCGACAGGGACTCCCCGACCCAGTACTTC	CATSEADRDSPTQYF
-	TRBV28	-	TRBJ1-2	TGTGCCAGCAGTTTGGTCGGGAACTATGGCTACACCTTC	CASSLVGNYGYTF
TRBD1	TRBV15	-	TRBJ1-3	TGTGCCACCAGCAGAGATCCCACAGGGGCTGGAAACACCATATATTTT	CATSRDPTGAGNTIYF